This T cell receptor (beta chain) was sequenced in a study of shared clonotypes between healthy human individuals. As concerns this clone: Its antigen remains unknown.

Study-level findings and limits: Shared clonotypes across all four donors exceeded non-shared ones in generation probability.

Germline V gives CDR1 SNHLY, CDR2 FYNNEI. The germline V and J ends were trimmed by 4 bases and 3 bases, with 14 bases remaining between them. The CDR3 consists of 15 residues. The data were produced by immunoSEQ multiplex PCR, yet TCRdb's version contains in-frame clones alone and is incomplete. The sample has more than 850,000 clones, around 78% seen once; the top ten hold more than 0.45%. Material for sequencing was memory CD4+ T cells from PBMCs. Indicated subset: CD45RA-negative fraction. The chain recombines TRBV2 with TRBJ2-3, with a tentative D call TRBD1 (6 bases). The receptor was isolated from a man between 18 and 35 years old in good health. Some clones in this sample may be carry-over from other donors' samples. In nucleotides, the CDR3 is TGTGCCAGCAGTGGGGACACCCCCAGGACAGATACGCAGTATTTT. Translating gives CASSGDTPRTDTQYF.